Listed below are T cell receptor beta chains from one sample, sequenced in a study of cytomegalovirus exposure and HLA in healthy donors. Using immunoSEQ multiplex PCR, the repertoire was profiled, and TCRdb retains in-frame clones only, with some absent. The data hold about 110,000 clones, with 70% to 80% observed a single time. Material for sequencing was PBMCs. The receptors here all came from a female donor in good health and CMV-seronegative. CDR3s include the opening cysteine and the closing phenylalanine or tryptophan. The order of the fields is CDR3 length, V gene, clone size, CDR3 protein. Rows give clone size only sometimes, using once, few, many, or a class for an expanded clone.

13,TRBV10-1,-,CASTPGSSYEQYF
15,TRBV27,-,CASSSYGTGQNIQYF
16,TRBV15,few,CATSRGNRGRGDTQYF
14,TRBV21-1,few,CASSTWGQNNVLTF
15,TRBV27,-,CASRLAGGRGETQYF
15,TRBV6-5,-,CASRRLDPGANVLTF
16,TRBV4-2,-,CASSQESRDGVDEQFF
15,TRBV28,-,CASSFSRTSGIEQYF
13,TRBV27,few,CASWVDRRTEAFF
14,TRBV2,-,CASSGLASQETQYF
12,TRBV19,-,CASSFVKNIQYF
14,TRBV27,-,CASSLFGANYGYTF
13,TRBV4-1,many,CASSPRLAGAQYF
17,TRBV6-4,-,CASSDSGEAGDYNEQFF
15,TRBV4-1,-,CASSQGIRGSYEQYF
15,TRBV7-2,few,CASSLEAGLFYEQYF
14,TRBV5-5,-,CASSWTGGSETQYF
15,TRBV6-1,-,CASSEVWGGKEKLFF
14,TRBV5-4,-,CASSPGQGLYEQYF
15,TRBV2,-,CASKEEALTSYEQYF
16,TRBV28,-,CASTGRDRGLVTEAFF
19,TRBV11-2,-,CASSLDGTGYRGRGTEAFF
14,TRBV15,few,CATSRDRANTEAFF
16,TRBV30,-,CAWSGLAGAFSYEQYF
16,TRBV4-2,-,CASSQDLGTGGNEQFF
16,TRBV9,-,CASSVGLAGPLHEQFF
15,TRBV11-2,many,CASSLDPGLADTQYF
14,TRBV6-6,few,CASSLQGGLIEQYF
12,TRBV5-4,once,CASSSDYYGYTF
16,TRBV15,many,CATSRDRVFSNQPQHF
15,TRBV5-4,-,CASSLKRERRNEQFF
14,TRBV2,-,CASRQGGTRNIQYF
10,TRBV2,-,CASLLDGYTF
15,TRBV27,-,CASSPRTLSSYEQYF
15,TRBV27,-,CASSLGQGAFYGYTF
15,TRBV27,-,CASSPGQGSQETQYF
17,TRBV19,few,CASSLRLAGTVSYEQYF
15,TRBV9,-,CASSVVAGGPNEQFF
15,TRBV18,-,CASSPGTGASYEQYF
13,TRBV11-1,once,CASSPRTSYEQYF
13,TRBV6-5,-,CASGGAVTGELFF
14,TRBV7-9,-,CASSLTGDTGELFF
14,TRBV27,once,CASSFNPPGNIQYF
16,TRBV7-8,-,CASSSRPGPMNTEAFF
15,TRBV7-3,-,CASSLGLAGVDTQYF
14,TRBV4-3,-,CASGRGGGANVLTF
12,TRBV19,-,CASSIRPTTLFF
18,TRBV19,-,CATKPNTLDRGRYNEQFF
16,TRBV4-1,few,CASSHLAGLSGNTIYF
14,TRBV6-1,-,CASSEWLESYEQYF
16,TRBV5-1,-,CASSVDRGQGKYGYTF
16,TRBV12-5,-,CASAPPGTGGGETQYF
21,TRBV21-1,-,CASSNSPLPPLRHLAKNIQYF
18,TRBV7-2,once,CASSLGLWGREKGNEQFF
15,TRBV28,-,CASSPPGLAGGELFF
16,TRBV5-6,once,CASSRGIAARSYEQYF
13,TRBV10-3,-,CAIRRDVLYGYTF